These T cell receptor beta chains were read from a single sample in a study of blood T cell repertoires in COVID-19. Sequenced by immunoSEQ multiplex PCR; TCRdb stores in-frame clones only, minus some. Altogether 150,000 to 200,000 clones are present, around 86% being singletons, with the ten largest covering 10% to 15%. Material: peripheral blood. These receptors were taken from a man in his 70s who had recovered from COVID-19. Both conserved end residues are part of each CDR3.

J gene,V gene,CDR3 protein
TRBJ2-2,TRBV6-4,CASRARGHNTGELFF
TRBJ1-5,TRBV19,CASSIGDYSNQPQHF
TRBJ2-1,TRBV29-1,CSVEAGGPYEQFF
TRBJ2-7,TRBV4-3,CASSQDPTSGSYEQYF
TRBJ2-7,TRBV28,CASSLPGAASYEQYF
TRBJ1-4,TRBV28,CASSPPVRGEKLFF
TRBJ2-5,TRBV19,CASSTGYRRETQYF
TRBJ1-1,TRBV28,CASSRQVMNTEAFF
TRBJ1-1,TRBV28,CASSSGTGARTEAFF
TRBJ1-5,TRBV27,CASASARGRQPQHF
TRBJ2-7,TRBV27,CASSLRGHYEQYF
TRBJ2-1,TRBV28,CASSPMGQGQPEQFF
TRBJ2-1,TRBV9,CASSVAGQGAYNEQFF
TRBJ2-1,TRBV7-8,CASSSREDINNGNEQFF
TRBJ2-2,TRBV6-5,CASSYSRNTGELFF
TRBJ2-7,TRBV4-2,CASSQDASSYEQYF
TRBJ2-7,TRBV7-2,CASSLFGSEDYEQYF
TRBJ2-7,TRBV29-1,CSVQRQGRTTYEQYF
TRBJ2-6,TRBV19,CATKYQSSGANVLTF
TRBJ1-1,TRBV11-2,CASSLVSGKNTEAFF
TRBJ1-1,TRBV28,CASSLGWAGNTEAFF
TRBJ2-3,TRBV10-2,CASSPPRPTSGSWADTQYF
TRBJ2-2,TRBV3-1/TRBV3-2,CASSRQGVDTGELFF
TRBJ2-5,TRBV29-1,CSGLAGGYETQYF
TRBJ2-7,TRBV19,CASSINRGAYEQYF
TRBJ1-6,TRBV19,CASGGQGISPLHF
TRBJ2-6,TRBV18,CASSPQGAGANVLTF
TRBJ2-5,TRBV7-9,CASSETGTGGKETQYF